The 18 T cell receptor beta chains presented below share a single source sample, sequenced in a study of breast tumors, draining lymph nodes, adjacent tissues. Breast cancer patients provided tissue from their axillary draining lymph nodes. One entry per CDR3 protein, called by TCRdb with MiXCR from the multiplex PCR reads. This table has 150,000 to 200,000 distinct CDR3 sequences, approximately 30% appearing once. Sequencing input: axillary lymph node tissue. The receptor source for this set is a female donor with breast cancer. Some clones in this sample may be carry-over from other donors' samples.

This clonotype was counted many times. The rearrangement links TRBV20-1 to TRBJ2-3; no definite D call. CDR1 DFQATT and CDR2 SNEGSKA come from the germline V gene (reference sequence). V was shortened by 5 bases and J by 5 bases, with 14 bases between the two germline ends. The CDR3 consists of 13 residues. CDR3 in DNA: TGCAGTGCTTCCCGCACGGCTGGAGATACGCAGTATTTT. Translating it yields CSASRTAGDTQYF.

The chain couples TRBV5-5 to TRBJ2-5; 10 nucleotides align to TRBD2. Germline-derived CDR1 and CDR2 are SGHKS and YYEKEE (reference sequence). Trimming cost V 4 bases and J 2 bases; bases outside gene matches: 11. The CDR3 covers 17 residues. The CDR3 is CASSGTEALAGQETQYF. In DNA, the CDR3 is TGTGCCAGCAGCGGCACAGAGGCACTAGCGGGGCAAGAGACCCAGTACTTC.

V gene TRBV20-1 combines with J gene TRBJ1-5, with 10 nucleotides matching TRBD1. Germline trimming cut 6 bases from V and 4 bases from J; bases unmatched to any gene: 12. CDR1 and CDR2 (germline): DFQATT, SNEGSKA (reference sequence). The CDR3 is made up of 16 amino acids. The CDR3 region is CSAPDRGQTPNQPQHF. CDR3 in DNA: TGCAGTGCGCCTGACAGGGGGCAGACTCCTAATCAGCCCCAGCATTTT.

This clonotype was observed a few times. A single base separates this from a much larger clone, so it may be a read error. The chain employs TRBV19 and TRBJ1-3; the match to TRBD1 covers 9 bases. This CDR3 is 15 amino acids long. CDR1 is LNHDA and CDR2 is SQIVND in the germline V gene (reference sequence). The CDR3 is CASSIVPGQGNTVYF. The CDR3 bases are TGTGCCAGTAGTATAGTTCCGGGACAGGGAAACACCGTATATTTT.

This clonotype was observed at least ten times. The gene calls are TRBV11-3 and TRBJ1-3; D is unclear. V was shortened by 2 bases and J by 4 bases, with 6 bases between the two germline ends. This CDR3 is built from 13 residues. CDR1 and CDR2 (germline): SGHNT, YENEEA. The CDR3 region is CASSLNRGNTIYF. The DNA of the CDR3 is TGTGCCAGCAGCTTAAACAGAGGAAACACCATATATTTT.

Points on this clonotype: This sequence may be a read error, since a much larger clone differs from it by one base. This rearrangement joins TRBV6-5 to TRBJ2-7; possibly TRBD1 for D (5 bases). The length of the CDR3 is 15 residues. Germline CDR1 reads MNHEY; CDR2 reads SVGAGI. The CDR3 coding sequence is TGTGCCAGCAGTTACTCCCAGGGCTATGGCTACGAGCAGTGCTTC. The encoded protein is CASSYSQGYGYEQCF.

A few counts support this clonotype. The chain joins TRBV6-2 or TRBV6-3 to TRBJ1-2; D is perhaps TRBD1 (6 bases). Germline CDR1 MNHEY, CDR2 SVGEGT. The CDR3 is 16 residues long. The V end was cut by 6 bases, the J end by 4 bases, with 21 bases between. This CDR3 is CASRRQGSLNLYGYTF. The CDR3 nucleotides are TGTGCCAGCAGGAGGCAGGGGTCCTTAAACCTCTATGGCTACACCTTC.

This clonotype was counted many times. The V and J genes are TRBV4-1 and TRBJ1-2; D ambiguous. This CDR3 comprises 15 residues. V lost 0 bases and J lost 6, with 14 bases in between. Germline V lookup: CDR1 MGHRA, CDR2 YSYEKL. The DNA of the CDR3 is TGCGCCAGCAGCCAAGAGATAGGAAGGGTCGATGGCTACACCTTC. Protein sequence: CASSQEIGRVDGYTF.

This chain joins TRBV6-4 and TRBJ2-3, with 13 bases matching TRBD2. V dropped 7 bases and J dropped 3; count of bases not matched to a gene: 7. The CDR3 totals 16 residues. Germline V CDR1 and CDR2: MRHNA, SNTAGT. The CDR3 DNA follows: TGTGCCAGCAACCCGGGACTAGCGGGAACTACAGATACGCAGTATTTT. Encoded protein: CASNPGLAGTTDTQYF.

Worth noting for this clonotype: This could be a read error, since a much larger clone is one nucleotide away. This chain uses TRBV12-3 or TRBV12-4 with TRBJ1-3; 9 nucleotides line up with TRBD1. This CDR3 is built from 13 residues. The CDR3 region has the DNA TGTACCACTAGGACAGGGGCTAGAAACACCATATATTTT. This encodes CTTRTGARNTIYF.

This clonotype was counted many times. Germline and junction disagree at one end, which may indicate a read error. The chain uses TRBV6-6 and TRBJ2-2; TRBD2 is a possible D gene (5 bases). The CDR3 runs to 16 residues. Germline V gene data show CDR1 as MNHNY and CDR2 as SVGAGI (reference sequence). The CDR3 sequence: CASSHSRAANTGELFF. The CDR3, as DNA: TGTGCCAGCAGTCACTCGAGGGCAGCGAACACCGGGGAGCTGTTTTTT.

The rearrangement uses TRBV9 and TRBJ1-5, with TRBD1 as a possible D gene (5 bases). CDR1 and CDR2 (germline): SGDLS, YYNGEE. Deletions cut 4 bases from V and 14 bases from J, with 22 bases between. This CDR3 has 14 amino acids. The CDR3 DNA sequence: TGTGCCAGCAGCCCTCGCGGAGGGGCCGCCAATGAGCATTTT. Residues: CASSPRGGAANEHF.

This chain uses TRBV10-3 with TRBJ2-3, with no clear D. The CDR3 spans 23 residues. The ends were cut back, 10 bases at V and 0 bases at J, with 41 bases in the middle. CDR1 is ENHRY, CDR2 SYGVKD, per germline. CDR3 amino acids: CASRLTQYRDIGRVATSTDTQYF. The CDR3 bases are TGTGCCAGCAGACTGACCCAATATAGGGATATAGGAAGGGTTGCTACTAGCACAGATACGCAGTATTTT.

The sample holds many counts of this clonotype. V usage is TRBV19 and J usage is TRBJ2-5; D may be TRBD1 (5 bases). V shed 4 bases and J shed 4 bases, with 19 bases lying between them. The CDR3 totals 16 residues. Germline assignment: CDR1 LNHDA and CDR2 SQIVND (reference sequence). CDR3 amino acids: CASSKIQVGVGETQYF. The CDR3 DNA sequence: TGTGCCAGTAGTAAGATACAGGTCGGTGTTGGAGAGACCCAGTACTTC.

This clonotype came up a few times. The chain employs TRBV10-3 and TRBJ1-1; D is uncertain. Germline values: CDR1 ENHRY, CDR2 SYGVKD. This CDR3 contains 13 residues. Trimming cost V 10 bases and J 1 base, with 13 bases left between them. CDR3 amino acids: CASGRPGNTEAFF. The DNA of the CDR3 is TGTGCCAGCGGACGGCCCGGGAACACTGAAGCTTTCTTT.

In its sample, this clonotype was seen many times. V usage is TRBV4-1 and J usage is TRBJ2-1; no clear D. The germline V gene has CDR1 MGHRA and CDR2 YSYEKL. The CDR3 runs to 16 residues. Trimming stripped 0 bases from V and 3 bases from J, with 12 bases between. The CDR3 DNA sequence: TGCGCCAGCAGCCAAGATACCGCGTCGGACTACAATGAGCAGTTCTTC. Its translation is CASSQDTASDYNEQFF.

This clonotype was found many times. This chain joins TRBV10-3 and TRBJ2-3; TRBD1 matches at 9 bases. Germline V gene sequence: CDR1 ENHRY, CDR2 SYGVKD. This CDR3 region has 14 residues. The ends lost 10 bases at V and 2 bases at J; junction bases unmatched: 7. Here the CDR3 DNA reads TGTGCCACCAGGTGGACAGGGGACACAGATACGCAGTATTTT. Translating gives CATRWTGDTDTQYF.

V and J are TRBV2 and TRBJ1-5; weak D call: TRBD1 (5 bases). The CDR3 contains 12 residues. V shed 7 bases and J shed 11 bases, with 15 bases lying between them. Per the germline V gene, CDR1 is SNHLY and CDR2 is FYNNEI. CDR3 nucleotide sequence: TGTGCCAGCACCGGGGCAGGGTGGTCCCAGCATTTT. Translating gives CASTGAGWSQHF.